This T cell receptor (beta chain) was captured in a study of blood T cell repertoires in COVID-19 (dated by TCRdb to 2018 to 2021). Looking at the study overall: Samples covering the acute and convalescent phases of COVID-19 were provided by collaborators in the United States, Italy and Spain. Where HLA class I and class II types were available, the types were taken from metadata supplied by the sample provider, not from assay-based typing. A freely available public database, intended as a resource for researchers studying the immune response to SARS-CoV-2, is where the repertoires were released. Deeply sampled blood TCRbeta repertoires from subjects exposed to, actively infected with, or recovered from COVID-19 were included in the dataset. The samples were drawn from two sources: the first 160 participants of the ongoing ImmuneRACE study, and 1,254 subjects contributed by 6 global collaborators. A de-identified subject ID, COVID-19 status, age in years and sex were almost always included in the sample metadata. The prospective study material was composed of cDNA or gDNA derived from T cells, B-cell-depleted T cells, or PBMCs. Paper-wide results and their limitations: The amount of clinical and demographic metadata varied by source and participant and was provided uncurated.

Concerning this clone: Its specific antigen is unknown. No base qualities exist here, and no much larger clone lies one base off it.

TCRbeta CDR3 regions were amplified from genomic DNA using the immunoSEQ Assay, a bias-controlled multiplex PCR. In the authors' own workflow: The number of nucleated cells in each sample was estimated from the amplification of reference gene primers within the assay. To quantify the absolute abundance of each unique TCRbeta CDR3 rearrangement, sequence reads were collapsed and filtered. For each sample, productive Simpson clonality was calculated as the square root of Simpson's diversity index across productive rearrangements. Imported from immuneACCESS, the table was reduced by TCRdb to in-frame sequences with V and J called. These copies leave out some clones; in studies compared against another copy, an unresolved V gene accounts for under half, and the cause of the remainder is not known. Clone size and V and J calls were adopted from that table, with D and trimming inferred from the DNA. Here the sample has approximately 270,000 clones; around 88% occur a single time. The ten most abundant clones make up approximately 6% of the sample.

At one collaborating source in Seattle, patients were enrolled during active infection and were followed longitudinally through the course of disease. Collaborating institutions collected whole blood in K2EDTA tubes following their own protocols. For TCRbeta analysis, collaborator samples were shipped as frozen whole blood, as isolated PBMCs, or as DNA extracted from either sample type. The TCR sequence derives from a woman in her 30s with COVID-19, enrolled during active disease. Sequencing was done on a sample of peripheral blood.

The DNA sequence is given as TGTGCCAGCAGCGCCAGCGGGAGAGACTCCCATGAGCAGTTCTTC. This is translated as CASSASGRDSHEQFF. This receptor chain uses TRBV9 and TRBJ2-1, with 8 bases matching TRBD2. V has 3 bases trimmed and J has 8 bases trimmed; junction bases matching no gene number 10. CDR1 and CDR2 were assigned from the germline V gene as SGDLS and YYNGEE. There are 15 amino acids in the CDR3, from cysteine to phenylalanine inclusive. Solely the CDR3 DNA is kept, with 45 bases framed from the first base.